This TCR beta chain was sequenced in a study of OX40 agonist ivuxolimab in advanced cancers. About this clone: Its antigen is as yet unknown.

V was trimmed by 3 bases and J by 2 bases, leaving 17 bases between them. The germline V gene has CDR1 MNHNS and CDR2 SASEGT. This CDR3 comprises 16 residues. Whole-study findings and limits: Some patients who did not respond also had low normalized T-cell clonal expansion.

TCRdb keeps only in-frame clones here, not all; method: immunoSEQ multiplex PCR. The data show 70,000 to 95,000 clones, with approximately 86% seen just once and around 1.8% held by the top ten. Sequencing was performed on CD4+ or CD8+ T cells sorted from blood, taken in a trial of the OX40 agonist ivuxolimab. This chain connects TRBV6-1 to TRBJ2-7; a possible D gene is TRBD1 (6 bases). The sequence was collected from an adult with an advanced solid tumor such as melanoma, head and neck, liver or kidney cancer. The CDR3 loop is CASSDAARGTTYEQYF. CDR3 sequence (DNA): TGTGCCAGCAGTGATGCCGCCCGAGGGACAACCTACGAGCAGTACTTC.